Below, 25 T cell receptor beta chains from the same sample are listed, as sequenced in a study of CXCR3-negative and CXCR3-positive naive CD8 T cells. The authors prepared UMI-labeled TRB cDNA libraries by 5' RACE. TCRdb reprocessed the 5' RACE reads; each CDR3 protein has one entry and no DNA is given. The sample table sets out 100,000 to 150,000 distinct CDR3 sequences. Sample: naive CXCR3- CD8+ T cells from blood. Subset specified: CD45RO-CCR7+CD27+CD95- naive CD8+ T cells lacking CXCR3 (TNR3-). The origin of the receptors is a human donor in good health. Some clones in this sample may be carry-over from other donors' samples.

The V and J genes are TRBV7-9 and TRBJ2-7; the D gene TCRdb calls, TRBD1, cannot be checked with no DNA. CDR1 is SEHNR and CDR2 is FQNEAQ in the germline V gene (reference sequence). The CDR3 totals 15 residues. This chain's CDR3 is CASSLTGTPTYEQYF.

The CDR3 here is CSAFPTDTNTEAFF. The chain joins TRBV20-1 to TRBJ1-1; there is no DNA to check the TCRdb D call of TRBD1. The CDR3 covers 14 residues. Looked up from germline, CDR1 is DFQATT and CDR2 is SNEGSKA (reference sequence).

The V and J genes are TRBV12-3 or TRBV12-4 and TRBJ2-2; TCRdb outputs TRBD2, but without DNA this stays unchecked. This CDR3 has 14 amino acids. The chain's CDR3 is CATRTPGPRGELFF.

The CDR3 region is CASNPALAGKDNEQFF. The chain couples TRBV5-4 to TRBJ2-1; absent DNA, TCRdb's TRBD2 call cannot be checked. The CDR3 loop spans 16 amino acids. Germline V gene data show CDR1 as SGHNT and CDR2 as YYREEE (reference sequence). Supplemented by reference TRBV5-4 and TRBJ2-1, the full variable domain reads ETGVTQSPTHLIKTRGQQVTLRCSSQSGHNTVSWYQQALGQGPQFIFQYYREEENGRGNFPPRFSGLQFPNYSSELNVNALELDDSALYLCASNPALAGKDNEQFFGPGTRLTVL.

This CDR3 reads CASSPRMDEQFF. This rearrangement joins TRBV3-1 to TRBJ2-1. CDR3 size: 12 residues. The germline gives CDR1 LGHDT, CDR2 YNNKEL (reference sequence).

V is TRBV12-3 or TRBV12-4 and J is TRBJ2-3; as DNA is missing, the TRBD1 call by TCRdb cannot be tested. The CDR3 extends over 17 amino acids. CDR3 region: CASSLRSGTGRTDTQYF.

V usage is TRBV3-1 and J usage is TRBJ2-3. Germline V lookup: CDR1 LGHDT, CDR2 YNNKEL (reference sequence). The CDR3 sequence is 16 residues long. The CDR3: CASSQVGGFSTDTQYF.

The V call is TRBV7-6, the J call TRBJ2-1; TCRdb outputs TRBD1, but without DNA this stays unchecked. CDR1 and CDR2 (germline): SGHVS, FNYEAQ. This CDR3 spans 16 amino acids. The chain's CDR3 is CASSEKPGGAENEQFF.

The chain uses TRBV15 and TRBJ2-6. Germline values: CDR1 LNHNV, CDR2 YYDKDF (reference sequence). The CDR3 runs 15 residues. The CDR3 loop reads CATSRAGNGANVLTF.

CDR3 sequence reads: CASSEGTGTSAEQFF. The rearrangement joins TRBV2 to TRBJ2-1; TCRdb indicates TRBD1, and absent DNA this call remains unverified. The germline gives CDR1 SNHLY, CDR2 FYNNEI. CDR3 size: 15 residues.

J is TRBJ1-1 and V is TRBV29-1. The CDR3 is 15 amino acids. CDR1 is SQVTM and CDR2 is ANQGSEA in the germline V gene. The CDR3 region is CSVDQLAGPNTEAFF.

The rearrangement links TRBV19 to TRBJ2-7; no DNA is available, so the TRBD2 call from TCRdb remains unchecked. Germline CDR1 LNHDA, CDR2 SQIVND (reference sequence). This CDR3 is 13 amino acids long. The CDR3 here is CASRAGGWDEQYF.

This rearrangement joins TRBV27 to TRBJ2-5. The V gene's germline CDR1 is MNHEY and CDR2 SMNVEV (reference sequence). The CDR3 is 13 amino acids. CDR3 sequence reads: CASSSEYSETQYF.

The V gene is TRBV5-6, the J gene TRBJ2-1. The CDR3 covers 12 residues. Germline CDR1 SGHDT, CDR2 YYEEEE. The CDR3 here is CASSLPDNEQFF.

The V and J genes are TRBV15 and TRBJ2-7; there is no DNA to check the TCRdb D call of TRBD2. This CDR3 is built from 13 residues. Germline V gives CDR1 LNHNV, CDR2 YYDKDF (reference sequence). CDR3 protein: CATRQSGSDEQYF.

The V and J genes are TRBV7-9 and TRBJ2-3. Looked up from germline, CDR1 is SEHNR and CDR2 is FQNEAQ (reference sequence). This CDR3 comprises 12 residues. The CDR3 here is CASLVTYGTQYF.

The rearrangement joins TRBV7-8 to TRBJ2-1. Germline CDR1 is SGHVS and CDR2 is FQNEAQ. The CDR3 covers 13 residues. The chain's CDR3 is CASSLGMYNEQFF.

The chain couples TRBV5-1 to TRBJ2-1; the TCRdb call, TRBD1, lacks DNA for checking. Germline values: CDR1 SGHRS, CDR2 YFSETQ. This CDR3 has 11 residues. CDR3 region: CASIQGGRQFF.

J is TRBJ2-1 and V is TRBV9; TCRdb outputs TRBD2, but without DNA this stays unchecked. Germline-derived CDR1 and CDR2 are SGDLS and YYNGEE. This CDR3 has 16 amino acids. CDR3: CASSPPGRGLYNEQFF.

This chain links TRBV29-1 with TRBJ2-1; TCRdb selects TRBD2, and the lack of DNA leaves this call unchecked. The CDR3 loop spans 12 amino acids. The V gene's germline CDR1 is SQVTM and CDR2 ANQGSEA. The CDR3 here is CSVLTSFYEQFF.

The rearrangement uses TRBV9 and TRBJ2-1. The CDR3 runs to 15 residues. Germline values: CDR1 SGDLS, CDR2 YYNGEE. CDR3 protein: CASSVQGSSYNEQFF.

This chain uses TRBV28 with TRBJ2-2; TCRdb outputs TRBD1, but without DNA this stays unchecked. CDR3 length: 16 residues. Germline CDR1 reads MDHEN; CDR2 reads SYDVKM. CDR3 region: CASSFRGPTGDGELFF.

V and J are TRBV28 and TRBJ2-7; TCRdb selects TRBD2, and the lack of DNA leaves this call unchecked. CDR3 size: 15 residues. The V gene's germline CDR1 is MDHEN and CDR2 SYDVKM. CDR3 residues: CASSLGLAGVYEQYF.

The CDR3 sequence: CSAKQGHSTDTQYF. V usage is TRBV20-1 and J usage is TRBJ2-3; absent DNA, TCRdb's TRBD1 call cannot be checked. Germline CDR1 is DFQATT and CDR2 is SNEGSKA (reference sequence). This CDR3 is 14 amino acids long.

J is TRBJ2-7 and V is TRBV14; TCRdb indicates TRBD1, and absent DNA this call remains unverified. This CDR3 contains 15 residues. The germline V gene encodes CDR1 SGHDN and CDR2 FVKESK. The CDR3 here is CASSSGQGFPYEQYF.